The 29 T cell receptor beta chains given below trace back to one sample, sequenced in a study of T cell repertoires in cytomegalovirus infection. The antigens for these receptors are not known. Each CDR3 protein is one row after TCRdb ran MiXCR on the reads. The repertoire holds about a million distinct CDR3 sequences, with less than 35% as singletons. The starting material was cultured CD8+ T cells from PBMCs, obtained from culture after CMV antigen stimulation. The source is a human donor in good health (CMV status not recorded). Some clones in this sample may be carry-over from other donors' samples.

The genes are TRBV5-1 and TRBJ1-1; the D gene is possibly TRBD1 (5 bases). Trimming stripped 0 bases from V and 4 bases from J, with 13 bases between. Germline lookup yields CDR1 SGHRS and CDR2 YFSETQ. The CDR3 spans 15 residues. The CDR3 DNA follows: TGCGCCAGCAGCTTGGAGCGGGGCAAAGGCACTGAAGCTTTCTTT. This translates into CASSLERGKGTEAFF. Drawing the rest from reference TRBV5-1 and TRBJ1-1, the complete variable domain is KAGVTQTPRYLIKTRGQQVTLSCSPISGHRSVSWYQQTPGQGLQFLFEYFSETQRNKGNFPGRFSGRQFSNSRSEMNVSTLELGDSALYLCASSLERGKGTEAFFGQGTRLTVV.

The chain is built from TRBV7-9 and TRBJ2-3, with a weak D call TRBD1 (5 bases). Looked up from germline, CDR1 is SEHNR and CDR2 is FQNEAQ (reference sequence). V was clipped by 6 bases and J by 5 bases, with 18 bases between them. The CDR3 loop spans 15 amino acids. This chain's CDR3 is CASSPPQGKVDTQYF. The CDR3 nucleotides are TGTGCCAGCAGTCCCCCCCAGGGCAAAGTAGATACGCAGTATTTT.

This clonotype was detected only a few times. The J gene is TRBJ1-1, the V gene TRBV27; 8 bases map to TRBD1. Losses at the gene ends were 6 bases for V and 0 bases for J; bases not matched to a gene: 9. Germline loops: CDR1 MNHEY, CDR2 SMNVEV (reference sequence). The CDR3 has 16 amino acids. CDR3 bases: TGTGCCAGCAGACTTCGACAGGGGTTCATGAACACTGAAGCTTTCTTT. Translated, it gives CASRLRQGFMNTEAFF.

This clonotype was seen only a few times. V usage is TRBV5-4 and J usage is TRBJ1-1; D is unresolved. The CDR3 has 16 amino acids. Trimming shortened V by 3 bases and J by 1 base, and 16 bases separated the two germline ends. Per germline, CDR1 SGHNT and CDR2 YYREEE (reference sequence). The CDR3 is CASSSLGILGNTEAFF. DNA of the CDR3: TGTGCCAGCAGCTCCTTAGGGATTTTGGGGAACACTGAAGCTTTCTTT. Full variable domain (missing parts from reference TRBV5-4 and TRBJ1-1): ETGVTQSPTHLIKTRGQQVTLRCSSQSGHNTVSWYQQALGQGPQFIFQYYREEENGRGNFPPRFSGLQFPNYSSELNVNALELDDSALYLCASSSLGILGNTEAFFGQGTRLTVV.

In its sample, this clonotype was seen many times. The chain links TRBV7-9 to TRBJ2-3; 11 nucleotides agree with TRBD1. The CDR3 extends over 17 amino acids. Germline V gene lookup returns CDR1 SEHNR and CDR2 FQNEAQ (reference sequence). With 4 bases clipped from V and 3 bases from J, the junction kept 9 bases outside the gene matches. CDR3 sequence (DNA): TGTGCCAGCAGCTACCGGGCCGGGACAGGGGGGACAGATACGCAGTATTTT. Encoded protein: CASSYRAGTGGTDTQYF.

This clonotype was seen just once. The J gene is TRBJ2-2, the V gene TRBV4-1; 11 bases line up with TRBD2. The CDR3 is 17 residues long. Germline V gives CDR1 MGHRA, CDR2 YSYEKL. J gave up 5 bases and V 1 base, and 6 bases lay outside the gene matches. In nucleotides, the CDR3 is TGCGCCAGCAGCCAAGCGGGTAGCGGGGGGGCAACCGGGGAGCTGTTTTTT. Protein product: CASSQAGSGGATGELFF.

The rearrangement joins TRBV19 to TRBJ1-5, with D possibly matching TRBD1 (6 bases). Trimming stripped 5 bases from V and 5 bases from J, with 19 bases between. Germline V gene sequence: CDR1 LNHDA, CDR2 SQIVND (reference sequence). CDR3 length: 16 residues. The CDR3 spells CASSYPNREEDQPQHF. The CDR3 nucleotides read TGTGCCAGTAGTTACCCAAACAGGGAGGAAGATCAGCCCCAGCATTTT.

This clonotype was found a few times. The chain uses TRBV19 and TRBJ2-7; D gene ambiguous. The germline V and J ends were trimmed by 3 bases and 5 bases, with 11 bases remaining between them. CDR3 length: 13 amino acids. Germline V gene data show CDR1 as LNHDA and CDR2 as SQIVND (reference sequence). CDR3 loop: CASSIRYGHEQYV. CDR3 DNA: TGTGCCAGTAGTATTCGATATGGGCACGAGCAGTACGTC.

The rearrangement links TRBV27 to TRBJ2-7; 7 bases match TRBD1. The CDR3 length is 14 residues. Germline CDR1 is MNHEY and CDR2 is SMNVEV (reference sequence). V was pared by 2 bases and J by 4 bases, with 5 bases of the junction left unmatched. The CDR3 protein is CASSLTPGQYEQYV. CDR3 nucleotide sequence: TGTGCCAGCAGTTTAACTCCGGGACAGTACGAGCAGTACGTC.

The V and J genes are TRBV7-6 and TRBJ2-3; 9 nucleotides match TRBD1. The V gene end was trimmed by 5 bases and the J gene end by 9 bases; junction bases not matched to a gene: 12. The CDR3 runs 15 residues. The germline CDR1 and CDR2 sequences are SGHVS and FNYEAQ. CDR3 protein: CASSPSDRGEETQYF. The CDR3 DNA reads TGTGCCAGCAGCCCATCCGACAGGGGGGAAGAAACGCAGTATTTT.

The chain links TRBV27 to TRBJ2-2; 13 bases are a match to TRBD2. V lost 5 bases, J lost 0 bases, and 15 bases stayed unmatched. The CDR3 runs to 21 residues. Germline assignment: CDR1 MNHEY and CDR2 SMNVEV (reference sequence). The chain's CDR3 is CASSPVLAGGLIIANTGELFF. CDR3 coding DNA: TGTGCCAGCAGTCCCGTACTAGCGGGGGGGCTCATTATAGCGAACACCGGGGAGCTGTTTTTT.

Here the CDR3 reads CASSPEGGNYYGYTF. DNA of the CDR3: TGTGCCAGCAGCCCGGAGGGCGGGAACTACTATGGCTACACCTTC. The rearrangement links TRBV3-1 to TRBJ1-2, with unresolved D. The CDR3 loop spans 15 amino acids. V was pared by 4 bases and J by 3 bases, with 15 bases between. Germline CDR1 LGHDT, CDR2 YNNKEL (reference sequence).

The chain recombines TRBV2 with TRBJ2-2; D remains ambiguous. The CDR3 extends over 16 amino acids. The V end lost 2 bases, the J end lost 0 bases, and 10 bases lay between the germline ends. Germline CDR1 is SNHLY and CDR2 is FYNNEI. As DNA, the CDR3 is TGTGCCAGCAGTGAAACAATATTCGCGAACACCGGGGAGCTGTTTTTT. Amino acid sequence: CASSETIFANTGELFF.

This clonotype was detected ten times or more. DNA of the CDR3: TGTGCCAGCAGGTTAACCGGGACAGGGGATTACTATGGCTACACCTTC. Translation: CASRLTGTGDYYGYTF. V is TRBV7-2 and J is TRBJ1-2, with 10 bases lining up with TRBD1. V was clipped by 6 bases and J by 3 bases; unmatched bases: 10. Germline V gene sequence: CDR1 SGHTA, CDR2 FQGNSA. There are 16 residues in the CDR3.

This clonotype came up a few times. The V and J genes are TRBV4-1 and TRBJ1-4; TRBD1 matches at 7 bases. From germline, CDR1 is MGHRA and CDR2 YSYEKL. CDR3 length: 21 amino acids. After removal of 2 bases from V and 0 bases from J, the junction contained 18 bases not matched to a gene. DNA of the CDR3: TGCGCCAGCAGCCAAAGTGGGGCAGGGGGATTCTTCCAAGCAACTAATGAAAAACTGTTTTTT. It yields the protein CASSQSGAGGFFQATNEKLFF.

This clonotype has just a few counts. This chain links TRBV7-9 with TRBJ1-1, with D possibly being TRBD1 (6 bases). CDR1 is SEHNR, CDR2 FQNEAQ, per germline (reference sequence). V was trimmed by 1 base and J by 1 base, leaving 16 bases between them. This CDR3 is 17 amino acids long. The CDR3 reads CASSLGFAGVPNTEAFF. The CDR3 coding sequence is TGTGCCAGCAGCTTAGGGTTCGCAGGGGTTCCGAACACTGAAGCTTTCTTT.

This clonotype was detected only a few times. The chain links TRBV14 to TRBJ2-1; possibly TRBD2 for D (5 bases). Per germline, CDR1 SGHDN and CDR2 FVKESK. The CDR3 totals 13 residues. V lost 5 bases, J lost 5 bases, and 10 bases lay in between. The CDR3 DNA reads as TGTGCCAGCAGCGACGGACTTAACAATGAGCAGTTCTTC. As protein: CASSDGLNNEQFF.

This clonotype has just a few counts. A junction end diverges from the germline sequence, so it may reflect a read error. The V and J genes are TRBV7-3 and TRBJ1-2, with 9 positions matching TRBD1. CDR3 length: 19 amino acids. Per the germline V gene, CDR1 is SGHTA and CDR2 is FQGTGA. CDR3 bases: TGTGCCAGCAACTTAAGCGAACCGGGACAGGGAGTTTTCTTGGTGGGCTACACCTTC. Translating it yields CASNLSEPGQGVFLVGYTF.

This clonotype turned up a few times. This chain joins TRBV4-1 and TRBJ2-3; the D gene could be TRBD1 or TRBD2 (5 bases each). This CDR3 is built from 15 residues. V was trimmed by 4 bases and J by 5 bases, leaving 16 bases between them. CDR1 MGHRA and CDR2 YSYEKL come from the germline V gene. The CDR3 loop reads CASSPRMGEIDTQYF. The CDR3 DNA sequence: TGCGCCAGCAGCCCGCGGATGGGGGAGATAGATACGCAGTATTTT.

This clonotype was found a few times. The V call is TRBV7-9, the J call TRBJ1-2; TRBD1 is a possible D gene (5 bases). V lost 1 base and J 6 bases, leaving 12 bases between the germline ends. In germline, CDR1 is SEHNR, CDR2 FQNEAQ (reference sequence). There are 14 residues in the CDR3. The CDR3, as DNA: TGTGCCAGCAGCTTAGAGTTCCAGGGAAATGGCTACACCTTC. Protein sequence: CASSLEFQGNGYTF.

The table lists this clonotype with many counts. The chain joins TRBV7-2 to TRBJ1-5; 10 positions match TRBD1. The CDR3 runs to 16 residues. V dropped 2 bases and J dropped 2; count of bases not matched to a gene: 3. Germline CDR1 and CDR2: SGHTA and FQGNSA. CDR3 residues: CASSLLGTGGNQPQHF. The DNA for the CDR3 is TGTGCCAGCAGCTTATTGGGGACAGGGGGCAATCAGCCCCAGCATTTT. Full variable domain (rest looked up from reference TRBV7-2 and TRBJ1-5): GAGVSQSPSNKVTEKGKDVELRCDPISGHTALYWYRQSLGQGLEFLIYFQGNSAPDKSGLPSDRFSAERTGGSVSTLTIQRTQQEDSAVYLCASSLLGTGGNQPQHFGDGTRLSIL.

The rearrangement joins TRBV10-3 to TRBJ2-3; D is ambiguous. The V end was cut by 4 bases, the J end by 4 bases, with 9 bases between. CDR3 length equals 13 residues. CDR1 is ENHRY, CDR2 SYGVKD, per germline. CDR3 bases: TGTGCCATCAGTGCCGATTGGGCAGATACGCAGTATTTT. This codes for CAISADWADTQYF.

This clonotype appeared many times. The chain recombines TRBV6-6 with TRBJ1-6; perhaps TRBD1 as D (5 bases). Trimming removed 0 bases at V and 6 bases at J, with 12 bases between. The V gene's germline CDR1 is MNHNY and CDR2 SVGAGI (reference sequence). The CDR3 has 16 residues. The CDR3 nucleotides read TGTGCCAGCAGTTACTCGGAGGTAGGGGTTAATTCACCCCTCCACTTT. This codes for CASSYSEVGVNSPLHF.

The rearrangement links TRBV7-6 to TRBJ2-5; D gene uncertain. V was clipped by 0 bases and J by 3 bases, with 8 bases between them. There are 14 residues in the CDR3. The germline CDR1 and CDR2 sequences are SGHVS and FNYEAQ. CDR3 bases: TGTGCCAGCAGCTTAGCGTCCCCAAAAGAGACCCAGTACTTC. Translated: CASSLASPKETQYF.

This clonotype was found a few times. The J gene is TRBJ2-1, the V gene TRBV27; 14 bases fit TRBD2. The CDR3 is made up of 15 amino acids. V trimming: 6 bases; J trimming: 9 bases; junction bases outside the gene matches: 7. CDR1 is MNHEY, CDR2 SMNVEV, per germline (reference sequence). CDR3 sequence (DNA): TGTGCCAGCAGCGCGGGACTAGCGGGGGTGGGTGAGCAGTTCTTC. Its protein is CASSAGLAGVGEQFF.

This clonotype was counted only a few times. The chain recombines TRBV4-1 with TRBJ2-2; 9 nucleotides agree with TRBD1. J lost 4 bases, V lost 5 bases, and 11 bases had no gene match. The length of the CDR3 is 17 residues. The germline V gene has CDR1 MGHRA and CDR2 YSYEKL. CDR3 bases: TGCGCCAGCAGCTCATCCGCCGGGACAGGGTTCACCGGGGAGCTGTTTTTT. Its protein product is CASSSSAGTGFTGELFF.

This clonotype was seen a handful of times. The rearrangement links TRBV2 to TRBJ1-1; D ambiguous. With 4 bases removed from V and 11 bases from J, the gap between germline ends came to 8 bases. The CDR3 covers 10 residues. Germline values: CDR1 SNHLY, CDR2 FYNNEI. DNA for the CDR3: TGTGCCAGCAGTGGACGTCAGGCTTTCTTT. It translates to CASSGRQAFF.

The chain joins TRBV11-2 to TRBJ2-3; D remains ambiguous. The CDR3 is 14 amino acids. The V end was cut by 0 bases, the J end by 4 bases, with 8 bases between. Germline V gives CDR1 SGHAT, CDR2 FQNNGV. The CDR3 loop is CASSLDWAADTQYF. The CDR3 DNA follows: TGTGCCAGCAGCTTAGATTGGGCGGCAGATACGCAGTATTTT.

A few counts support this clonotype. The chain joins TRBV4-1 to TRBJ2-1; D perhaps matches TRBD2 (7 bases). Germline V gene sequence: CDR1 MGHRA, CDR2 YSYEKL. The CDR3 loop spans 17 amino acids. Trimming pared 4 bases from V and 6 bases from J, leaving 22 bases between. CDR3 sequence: CASSLLAGAKTANEQFF. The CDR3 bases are TGCGCCAGCAGCCTTCTGGCGGGGGCCAAAACAGCCAATGAGCAGTTCTTC.